Each of the 29 T cell receptor beta chains below was sequenced from the same sample in a study of Tregs in tolerant kidney transplant recipients. Profiling relied on immunoSEQ multiplex PCR, and the TCRdb table lists in-frame clones only, not all of them. The data contain about 240,000 clones, approximately 83% of them singletons. The source material was CD4+ T cells from blood. All receptors come from a human donor in good health.

The chain carries TRBV7-9 and TRBJ2-7; 13 bases line up with TRBD2. This CDR3 comprises 16 residues. Trimming removed 0 bases from V and 4 bases from J; junction bases left unmatched: 3. Germline V gives CDR1 SEHNR, CDR2 FQNEAQ (reference sequence). The CDR3 DNA sequence: TGTGCCAGCAGCTTAGCAGGGACTAGCGGGACATACGAGCAGTACTTC. Residues: CASSLAGTSGTYEQYF.

This chain uses TRBV13 with TRBJ1-2; 7 positions match TRBD1. The CDR3 is 17 amino acids. V gave up 1 base and J gave up 4 bases; unmatched junction bases: 12. In germline, CDR1 is PRHDT, CDR2 FYEKMQ (reference sequence). This chain's CDR3 is CASSLAPGSGGIYGYTF. CDR3 DNA sequence: TGTGCCAGCAGCTTAGCACCGGGGTCAGGGGGGATCTATGGCTACACCTTC.

The chain carries TRBV7-9 and TRBJ1-1; 8 bases are a match to TRBD1. CDR1 and CDR2 (germline): SEHNR, FQNEAQ (reference sequence). The CDR3 runs 15 residues. Trimming cost V 4 bases and J 5 bases; bases outside gene matches: 9. CDR3 sequence: CASSSEDRAGTEAFF. As DNA, the CDR3 is TGTGCCAGCAGCTCCGAGGACAGGGCTGGGACTGAAGCTTTCTTT.

The chain uses TRBV19 and TRBJ1-5; D is ambiguous. CDR3 size: 15 residues. V dropped 4 bases and J dropped 3 bases, with 13 bases sitting between them. The germline V gene encodes CDR1 LNHDA and CDR2 SQIVND (reference sequence). The CDR3 spells CASSTRSQDNQPQHF. The CDR3 region has the DNA TGTGCCAGTAGTACCCGATCCCAAGACAATCAGCCCCAGCATTTT.

The chain carries TRBV5-1 and TRBJ2-7; the match to TRBD1 covers 9 bases. Germline CDR1 SGHRS, CDR2 YFSETQ. V gave up 2 bases and J gave up 1 base; unmatched junction bases: 13. This CDR3 has 18 amino acids. CDR3: CASSFEPGTGTPSYEQYF. The CDR3 nucleotides are TGCGCCAGCAGCTTCGAACCTGGGACAGGGACCCCGTCCTACGAGCAGTACTTC.

The J gene is TRBJ2-2, the V gene TRBV11-3, with D maybe TRBD1 (6 bases). The CDR3 is made up of 15 amino acids. The V gene lost 4 bases and the J gene lost 5 bases, with 14 bases spanning the gap. The germline V gene has CDR1 SGHNT and CDR2 YENEEA. DNA of the CDR3: TGTGCCAGCAGCTCTACAGGGTCCACGACCGGGGAGCTGTTTTTT. It yields the protein CASSSTGSTTGELFF.

The chain recombines TRBV20-1 with TRBJ2-5; D call uncertain. With 6 bases removed from V and 1 base from J, the gap between germline ends came to 3 bases. The germline V gene has CDR1 DFQATT and CDR2 SNEGSKA (reference sequence). The CDR3 is made up of 10 amino acids. CDR3 loop: CSASQETQYF. In DNA form, the CDR3 reads TGCAGTGCCAGCCAAGAGACCCAGTACTTC.

J is TRBJ2-7 and V is TRBV7-9, with 10 positions matching TRBD2. This CDR3 is built from 14 residues. CDR1 and CDR2 from the germline V gene are SEHNR and FQNEAQ (reference sequence). V dropped 6 bases and J dropped 3; count of bases not matched to a gene: 5. The DNA for the CDR3 is TGTGCCAGCAGTTTCTTAGCGGGGGGCTACGAGCAGTACTTC. Translation gives CASSFLAGGYEQYF.

The genes are TRBV5-1 and TRBJ2-3; D tentatively fits TRBD1 or TRBD2 (5 bases each). The CDR3 runs to 14 residues. Trimming took off 4 bases at V and 4 bases at J, with 13 bases between the two ends. Per the germline V gene, CDR1 is SGHRS and CDR2 is YFSETQ. Here the CDR3 reads CASSGFGASDTQYF. The CDR3 DNA reads TGCGCCAGCAGCGGCTTCGGGGCCTCAGATACGCAGTATTTT.

In its sample, this clone was seen once. The rearrangement joins TRBV5-6 to TRBJ2-1, with D perhaps being TRBD1 or TRBD2 (5 bases each). Trimming took 4 bases from V and 4 from J, leaving 21 bases between them. The CDR3 length is 17 residues. Germline CDR1 is SGHDT and CDR2 is YYEEEE. The CDR3 DNA reads TGTGCCAGCAGCCCAGATTGGGGACGAATTCGGTACAATGAGCAGTTCTTC. Protein sequence: CASSPDWGRIRYNEQFF.

The rearrangement joins TRBV5-5 to TRBJ2-1; 7 positions agree with TRBD2. Germline assignment: CDR1 SGHKS and CDR2 YYEKEE (reference sequence). V shed 2 bases, J shed 9 bases, and the junction held 8 bases outside the gene matches. The CDR3 length is 14 residues. CDR3 coding DNA: TGTGCCAGCAGCTTATTCGGCGGGAGAGGTGAGCAGTTCTTC. It specifies CASSLFGGRGEQFF.

This sequence joins TRBV7-9 and TRBJ2-2, with 7 bases fitting TRBD2. Germline V gives CDR1 SEHNR, CDR2 FQNEAQ (reference sequence). V shed 3 bases and J 5 bases; nucleotides not matched to a gene: 6. This CDR3 region has 15 residues. CDR3 protein: CASSLRGGRTGELFF. The CDR3 nucleotides read TGTGCCAGCAGCTTGCGGGGAGGGAGGACCGGGGAGCTGTTTTTT.

The chain combines TRBV5-1 with TRBJ1-6; D gene uncertain. Germline V gene data show CDR1 as SGHRS and CDR2 as YFSETQ. The CDR3 runs to 16 residues. Between the trimmed V and J ends, which lost 5 bases and 7 bases, there was a span of 19 bases. CDR3 sequence reads: CASSLRPGDPNSPLHF. CDR3 bases: TGCGCCAGCAGTTTACGCCCGGGAGACCCGAATTCACCCCTCCACTTT.

The chain uses TRBV2 and TRBJ2-7, with TRBD1 as a possible D gene (6 bases). Germline assignment: CDR1 SNHLY and CDR2 FYNNEI. There are 11 residues in the CDR3. The V end was cut by 6 bases, the J end by 6 bases, with 9 bases between. The CDR3 is CASRNRAEQYF. The CDR3 coding sequence is TGTGCCAGCAGAAACAGGGCCGAGCAGTACTTC.

The V call is TRBV6-1, the J call TRBJ2-7, with 8 bases that match TRBD1. Germline CDR1 reads MNHNS; CDR2 reads SASEGT. With 5 bases clipped from V and 5 bases from J, the junction kept 2 bases outside the gene matches. The CDR3 contains 12 residues. The CDR3, as DNA: TGTGCCAGCAGTCCGGACAGGGACGAGCAGTACTTC. Protein sequence: CASSPDRDEQYF.

The chain carries TRBV27 and TRBJ1-5; the D gene is possibly TRBD1 (5 bases). Germline V gives CDR1 MNHEY, CDR2 SMNVEV (reference sequence). This CDR3 spans 15 amino acids. The V end lost 2 bases, the J end lost 4 bases, and 12 bases lay between the germline ends. In nucleotides, the CDR3 is TGTGCCAGCAGTTTAGGGACGGCCCTTAATCAGCCCCAGCATTTT. Protein sequence: CASSLGTALNQPQHF.

The chain carries TRBV11-2 and TRBJ1-1, with 8 bases aligning to TRBD1. This CDR3 region has 14 residues. With 4 bases clipped from V and 6 bases from J, the junction kept 7 bases outside the gene matches. CDR1 is SGHAT and CDR2 is FQNNGV in the germline V gene. The CDR3 bases are TGTGCCAGCAGCTCCCCCAGGGGGCGTCCTGAAGCTTTCTTT. Translation: CASSSPRGRPEAFF.

The V gene is TRBV5-1, the J gene TRBJ1-1, with a weak D call TRBD1 (5 bases). CDR1 SGHRS and CDR2 YFSETQ come from the germline V gene. Trimming left V 0 bases short and J 2 bases short, with 8 bases between. This CDR3 has 14 amino acids. CDR3 region: CASSLGGANTEAFF. DNA of the CDR3: TGCGCCAGCAGCTTGGGCGGGGCAAACACTGAAGCTTTCTTT.

This chain links TRBV18 with TRBJ2-7; 7 nucleotides line up with TRBD2. The CDR3 is made up of 12 amino acids. V shed 7 bases, J shed 5 bases, and the junction held 5 bases outside the gene matches. Germline CDR1 KGHSH, CDR2 LQKENI. The CDR3 here is CASWDYRHEQYF. For the CDR3, the DNA is TGTGCCAGCTGGGACTATCGCCACGAGCAGTACTTC. Based on the CDR3 plus reference TRBV18 and TRBJ2-7, the full variable domain is NAGVMQNPRHLVRRRGQEARLRCSPMKGHSHVYWYRQLPEEGLKFMVYLQKENIIDESGMPKERFSAEFPKEGPSILRIQQVVRGDSAAYFCASWDYRHEQYFGPGTRLTVT.

The genes are TRBV2 and TRBJ1-2, with D possibly matching TRBD1 (5 bases). V was pared by 3 bases and J by 5 bases, with 16 bases between. CDR3 length equals 15 residues. In germline, CDR1 is SNHLY, CDR2 FYNNEI. This CDR3 reads CASSEGSQGSYGYTF. The DNA of the CDR3 is TGTGCCAGCAGTGAGGGAAGCCAGGGATCTTATGGCTACACCTTC.

The chain carries TRBV4-1 and TRBJ2-7; D is undetermined. Trimming stripped 1 base from V and 1 base from J, with 11 bases between. From germline, CDR1 is MGHRA and CDR2 YSYEKL. This CDR3 is built from 15 residues. Here the CDR3 reads CASSQGPSTSYEQYF. CDR3 DNA sequence: TGCGCCAGCAGCCAAGGGCCTTCAACTTCCTACGAGCAGTACTTC.

This chain connects TRBV27 to TRBJ1-1; D ambiguous. CDR3 length: 16 amino acids. V was clipped by 4 bases and J by 0 bases, with 15 bases between them. Looked up from germline, CDR1 is MNHEY and CDR2 is SMNVEV (reference sequence). The CDR3: CASSSTQAGMNTEAFF. CDR3 nucleotide sequence: TGTGCCAGCAGTTCGACCCAGGCGGGCATGAACACTGAAGCTTTCTTT.

This clone was counted only a few times. The chain couples TRBV2 to TRBJ1-5, with D possibly being TRBD1 (6 bases). The germline V gene encodes CDR1 SNHLY and CDR2 FYNNEI. This CDR3 comprises 13 residues. V dropped 6 bases and J dropped 6 bases, with 12 bases sitting between them. CDR3 sequence: CASRDRGPQPQHF. The CDR3 DNA follows: TGTGCCAGCAGGGACAGAGGGCCTCAGCCCCAGCATTTT.

This clone turned up a few times. V and J are TRBV27 and TRBJ2-7, with 12 bases matching TRBD2. Trimming removed 8 bases from V and 8 bases from J; junction bases left unmatched: 7. CDR3 length: 13 residues. The germline CDR1 and CDR2 sequences are MNHEY and SMNVEV (reference sequence). CDR3 sequence reads: CASSSSGGAQQYF. CDR3 DNA sequence: TGTGCCAGCTCTTCTAGCGGGGGGGCACAGCAGTACTTC.

The chain carries TRBV6-1 and TRBJ1-2; the match to TRBD1 covers 7 bases. J lost 4 bases, V lost 4 bases, and 3 bases had no gene match. Germline CDR1 reads MNHNS; CDR2 reads SASEGT. The CDR3 has 13 residues. This CDR3 is CASSGTGAYGYTF. The CDR3 DNA sequence: TGTGCCAGCAGTGGGACAGGAGCCTATGGCTACACCTTC.

The rearrangement links TRBV30 to TRBJ1-2; no clear D gene. Trimming pared 2 bases from V and 8 bases from J, leaving 12 bases between. This CDR3 region has 12 residues. Germline V gene lookup returns CDR1 GTSNPN and CDR2 SVGIG (reference sequence). CDR3 sequence reads: CAWSISLLGYTF. DNA of the CDR3: TGTGCCTGGAGTATCTCTTTGTTAGGCTACACCTTC.

In its sample, this clone was seen once. V usage is TRBV4-1 and J usage is TRBJ1-3, with D perhaps matching TRBD1 (6 bases). The CDR3 length is 15 residues. Germline V gene data show CDR1 as MGHRA and CDR2 as YSYEKL. Trimming took 6 bases from V and 1 from J, leaving 13 bases between them. The CDR3 loop reads CASREIGGSGNTIYF. Here the CDR3 DNA reads TGCGCCAGCAGAGAGATAGGGGGTTCTGGAAACACCATATATTTT.

In this sample, this clone turned up once. V is TRBV7-2 and J is TRBJ1-5; D ambiguous. CDR1 and CDR2 from the germline V gene are SGHTA and FQGNSA. The CDR3 is 15 amino acids. V was cut by 3 bases and J by 2 bases, with 11 bases left in between. DNA of the CDR3: TGTGCCAGCAGCTTCGGGTTTCTTGGCAATCAGCCCCAGCATTTT. Amino acids: CASSFGFLGNQPQHF.

The chain has TRBV7-8 and TRBJ1-4; 11 bases are a match to TRBD1. J lost 7 bases, V lost 5 bases, and 9 bases had no gene match. Per germline, CDR1 SGHVS and CDR2 FQNEAQ. The CDR3 runs to 16 residues. CDR3 nucleotide sequence: TGTGCCAGCAGCAAGCGACCGGGACAGGGGGTTGAAAAACTGTTTTTT. Its protein product is CASSKRPGQGVEKLFF.